This T cell receptor (beta chain) was observed in a study of cytomegalovirus exposure and HLA in healthy donors. Study background: Around 83% of 300 to 450 genotyped donors fell in the Caucasian-associated ancestry cluster.

PCR involved 60 Vbeta and 13 Jbeta primers. TCRdb's table, derived via immunoSEQ multiplex PCR, lists solely in-frame clones and lacks some. The sample has 100,000 to 150,000 clones; around 80% are singletons. This TCR came from a man aged 25-45 years in good health and CMV-seronegative. Sample: PBMCs.

As DNA, the CDR3 is TGTGCCAGCAGCGTAGCTGGGACAGACTATGGCTACACCTTC. Encoded protein: CASSVAGTDYGYTF. The chain carries TRBV9 and TRBJ1-2; TRBD1 matches at 7 bases. Germline values: CDR1 SGDLS, CDR2 YYNGEE. V dropped 0 bases and J dropped 3; count of bases not matched to a gene: 2. The CDR3 is 14 residues long. Variable domain in full (rest from reference TRBV9 and TRBJ1-2): DSGVTQTPKHLITATGQRVTLRCSPRSGDLSVYWYQQSLDQGLQFLIQYYNGEERAKGNILERFSAQQFPDLHSELNLSSLELGDSALYFCASSVAGTDYGYTFGSGTRLTVV.